Below, 5 T cell receptor beta chains from the same sample are listed, as sequenced in a study of T cell responses to AZD1222 COVID-19 vaccine. Repertoires were generated with immunoSEQ multiplex PCR, while TCRdb's copy carries only in-frame clones and drops some. The sample has 180,000 or so clones, roughly 91% seen once. Sequences were derived from peripheral blood, sampled 28 days after the second AZD1222 dose. These receptors came from an adult who received the AZD1222 COVID-19 vaccine.

This sequence joins TRBV27 and TRBJ1-3, with D unclear. The germline V and J ends were trimmed by 3 bases and 0 bases, with 6 bases remaining between them. This CDR3 has 14 amino acids. CDR1 is MNHEY and CDR2 is SMNVEV in the germline V gene (reference sequence). The DNA for the CDR3 is TGTGCCAGCAGTTTCCGAGGCTCTGGAAACACCATATATTTT. Protein product: CASSFRGSGNTIYF.

This chain links TRBV28 with TRBJ1-1; 7 bases agree with TRBD1. The germline V gene has CDR1 MDHEN and CDR2 SYDVKM. V shed 8 bases, J shed 5 bases, and the junction held 11 bases outside the gene matches. The CDR3 is made up of 14 amino acids. CDR3 sequence: CASLVEGAVTEAFF. In DNA form, the CDR3 reads TGTGCCAGCTTGGTGGAGGGGGCAGTGACTGAAGCTTTCTTT.

The V gene is TRBV7-2, the J gene TRBJ1-2; no firm D call. Germline CDR1 reads SGHTA; CDR2 reads FQGNSA. Trimming cost V 5 bases and J 2 bases, with 9 bases left between them. The CDR3 runs to 13 residues. CDR3 residues: CASSTGINYGYTF. The CDR3 nucleotides read TGTGCCAGCAGCACCGGGATCAACTATGGCTACACCTTC.

The V and J genes are TRBV6-2 or TRBV6-3 and TRBJ1-4; 8 bases are a match to TRBD1. The J segment lost 11 bases and the V segment lost 2 bases, leaving 7 bases of the junction unmatched. Germline loops: CDR1 MNHEY, CDR2 SVGEGT. This CDR3 region has 14 residues. The CDR3 protein is CASSYGTGSRKLFF. CDR3 bases: TGTGCCAGCAGTTACGGGACAGGTAGTAGGAAACTGTTTTTT.

The rearrangement links TRBV7-8 to TRBJ1-2; D unclear. V was shortened by 6 bases and J by 2 bases, with 16 bases between the two germline ends. From germline, CDR1 is SGHVS and CDR2 FQNEAQ. The CDR3 covers 15 residues. The CDR3 sequence is CASRSNRTGNYGYTF. CDR3 sequence (DNA): TGTGCCAGCAGGTCAAATAGGACGGGAAACTATGGCTACACCTTC.